The rows below give T cell receptor beta chains drawn from one sample of a study of cytomegalovirus exposure and HLA in healthy donors. Assay: immunoSEQ multiplex PCR; the TCRdb copy retains only in-frame clones and omits some. The profile shows about 90,000 clones, roughly 60% of them singletons. Sample: PBMCs. The receptors were sampled from a woman aged 45 to 65 in good health and CMV-seropositive. The CDR3 runs from the conserved cysteine through the conserved F or W. D genes are given only for firm matches.

j_call	d_call	v_call	cdr3_aa
TRBJ2-7	TRBD1	TRBV9	CASSAGTGREQYF
TRBJ1-1	TRBD1	TRBV19	CASSFSGQGDTEAFF
TRBJ2-7	-	TRBV7-9	CASSDKTYEQYF
TRBJ2-7	-	TRBV7-9	CASIDTTDGIAEQYF
TRBJ1-1	TRBD1	TRBV6-5	CASNKQGTQNTEAFF
-	TRBD1	TRBV29-1	CSVETGDSTYEQYF
TRBJ2-3	TRBD2	TRBV5-8	CASSSSLSGDTDTQYF
TRBJ2-6	-	TRBV4-1	CASSQDRRVGANVLTF
TRBJ2-1	-	TRBV7-2	CASSPDRNSYNEQFF
TRBJ1-2	-	TRBV5-5	CASSLVGNPYTF
TRBJ1-2	TRBD1	TRBV29-1	CSGMTGGTNCGYTF
TRBJ1-4	-	TRBV2	CASIREPTNEKLFF
TRBJ1-2	-	TRBV7-8	CASSVIPQDGGSYTF
TRBJ2-1	TRBD2	TRBV6-6	CASSLAGDFNEQFF
TRBJ1-1	TRBD1	TRBV28	CASSWTGLEAFF
TRBJ1-1	-	TRBV10-2	CASSTVTRNTEAFF
TRBJ1-2	-	TRBV6-4	CASSLVQGYYGYTF
TRBJ1-1	-	TRBV6-5	CASSYNGETEAFF
TRBJ1-6	-	TRBV7-3	CASSLNPLGGSSPLHF
TRBJ2-1	-	TRBV27	CASSLLGGTNEQFF
TRBJ2-7	-	TRBV4-2	CASSQDSGGEQYF
TRBJ2-1	TRBD1	TRBV2	CASSDPGQVPYNEQFF
TRBJ1-5	TRBD1	TRBV30	CAWSGQGVQPQHF
TRBJ1-3	-	TRBV4-3	CASSQGASGNTIYF
TRBJ2-2	-	TRBV2	CASSLWRPPSSEGELFF
TRBJ1-1	-	TRBV5-1	CASSLTGTATEAFF
TRBJ1-2	TRBD1	TRBV6-5	CASRETGQEGSGYTF
TRBJ1-1	-	TRBV2	CASSEAIMSIEAFF
TRBJ1-4	-	TRBV4-1	CASSPEESGGKLFF
TRBJ2-5	-	TRBV5-1	CASSLPGMETQYF
TRBJ2-1	-	TRBV7-7	CASSLYGYNEQFF
TRBJ1-5	-	TRBV30	CAWSAGESNQPQHF
TRBJ1-2	-	TRBV6-1	CAVYTQGVNGYTF
TRBJ1-3	-	TRBV5-5	CASSFTGMVFGNTIYF
TRBJ1-5	TRBD1	TRBV28	CASSPTGAGNQPQHF
TRBJ1-4	-	TRBV10-1	CAIRIRGRNEKLFF
TRBJ1-3	TRBD1	TRBV4-2	CASSRATGAASSGNTIYF
TRBJ1-6	TRBD1	TRBV2	CASLGTGGFNSPLHF
TRBJ2-7	TRBD2	TRBV9	CASSEEAGGTYEQYF
TRBJ2-2	-	TRBV7-6	CASSWGVTERSGELFF
TRBJ2-1	-	TRBV7-8	CASSLGPRLRQGNEQFF
TRBJ2-5	TRBD2	TRBV5-6	CASSLGLAGGETQYF
TRBJ1-2	-	TRBV2	CASSEAGFNYGYTF
TRBJ1-1	TRBD1	TRBV7-6	CASSAGGQVMNTEAFF
TRBJ2-5	TRBD1	TRBV7-8	CASSSLTGAKTQYF
TRBJ1-2	-	TRBV19	CASGQNYGYTF
TRBJ2-5	TRBD1	TRBV2	CASSEASPRQGQTQYF
TRBJ1-1	-	TRBV7-8	CASSHGVGVNTEAFF
TRBJ2-1	TRBD1	TRBV5-6	CASSLATGGYYNEQFF
TRBJ2-5	TRBD1	TRBV29-1	CSVEVLGTGAQETQYF
TRBJ1-2	-	TRBV28	CASSALSLVVGYTF